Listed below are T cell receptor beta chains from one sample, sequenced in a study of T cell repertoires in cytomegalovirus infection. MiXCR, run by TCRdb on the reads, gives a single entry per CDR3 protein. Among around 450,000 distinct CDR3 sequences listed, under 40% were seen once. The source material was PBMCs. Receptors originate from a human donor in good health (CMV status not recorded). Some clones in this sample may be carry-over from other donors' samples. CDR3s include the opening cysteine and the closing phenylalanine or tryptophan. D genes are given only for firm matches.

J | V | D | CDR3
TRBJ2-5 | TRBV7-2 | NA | CASSRGTQYF
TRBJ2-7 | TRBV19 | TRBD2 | CASSYVGAGEQYF
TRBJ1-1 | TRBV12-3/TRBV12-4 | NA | CASSARLLGTEAFF
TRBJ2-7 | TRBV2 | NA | CASSEGGSDSYEQYF
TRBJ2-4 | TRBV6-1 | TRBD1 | CASSGRQGPKNIQYF
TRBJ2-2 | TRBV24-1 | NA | CATSSGPTTRTGELFF
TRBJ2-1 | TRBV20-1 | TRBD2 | CSASRLAGRYNEQFF
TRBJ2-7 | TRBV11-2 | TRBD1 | CASSLERRGPYEQYF
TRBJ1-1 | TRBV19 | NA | CASDNRRPEAFF
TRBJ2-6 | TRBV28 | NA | CASSHRAGPLSWANVLTF
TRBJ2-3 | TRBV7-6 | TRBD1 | CASSPRQGVDTQYF
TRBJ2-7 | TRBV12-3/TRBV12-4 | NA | CASSFSGFFYEQYF
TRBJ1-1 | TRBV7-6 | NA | CASSFLQGLNTEAFF
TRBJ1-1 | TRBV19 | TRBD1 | CASSIQGVGTEAFF